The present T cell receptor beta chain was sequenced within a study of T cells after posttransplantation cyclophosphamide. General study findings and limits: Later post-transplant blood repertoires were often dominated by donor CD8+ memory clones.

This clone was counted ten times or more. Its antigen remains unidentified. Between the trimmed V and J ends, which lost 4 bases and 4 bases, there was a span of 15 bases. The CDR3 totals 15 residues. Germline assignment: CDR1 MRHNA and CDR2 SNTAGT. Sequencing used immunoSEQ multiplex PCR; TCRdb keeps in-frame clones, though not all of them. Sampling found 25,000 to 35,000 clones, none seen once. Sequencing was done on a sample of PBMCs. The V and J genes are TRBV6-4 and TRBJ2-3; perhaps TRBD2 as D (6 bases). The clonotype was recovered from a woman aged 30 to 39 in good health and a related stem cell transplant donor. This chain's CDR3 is CASSVVRGEADTQYF. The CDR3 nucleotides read TGTGCCAGCAGTGTTGTGCGAGGGGAGGCAGATACGCAGTATTTT.